These 22 T cell receptor beta chains were all obtained from the same sample, sequenced in a study of blood T cell repertoires in COVID-19. This table comes from immunoSEQ multiplex PCR, and its TCRdb copy is limited to in-frame clones, with some not included. The sample includes around 250,000 clones, roughly 85% of them seen just once. Input material: peripheral blood. All receptors derive from a man aged 45-65 years with active or convalescent COVID-19.

With regard to this clone: The same CDR3 can be traced to other DNA sequences in this sample. The rearrangement joins TRBV30 to TRBJ1-2, with D unresolved. This CDR3 contains 11 residues. The germline V and J ends were trimmed by 0 bases and 8 bases, with 7 bases remaining between them. Germline V gene data show CDR1 as GTSNPN and CDR2 as SVGIG (reference sequence). Here the CDR3 reads CAWSVSRGYTF. The CDR3 nucleotides are TGTGCCTGGAGTGTATCGCGCGGCTACACCTTC.

This chain's CDR3 is CAISVGQTSTSYEQYF. CDR3 nucleotide sequence: TGTGCCATCAGTGTTGGTCAGACAAGCACCTCCTACGAGCAGTACTTC. The V gene is TRBV10-3, the J gene TRBJ2-7, with no clear D. Deletions cut 4 bases from V and 0 bases from J, with 16 bases between. The CDR3 has 16 amino acids. Germline V gene lookup returns CDR1 ENHRY and CDR2 SYGVKD.

In the case of this clone: The junction shows a germline mismatch at one end, possibly a read error. The J gene is TRBJ1-5, the V gene TRBV19; D uncertain. The CDR3 runs 12 residues. CDR1 is LNHDA, CDR2 SQIVND, per germline (reference sequence). DNA of the CDR3: TGTGCCAGTAGTAATAGCGATCAGCCCCAGCATTTT. Translation gives CASSNSDQPQHF.

This clone was seen only a few times. This sequence joins TRBV28 and TRBJ1-4, with a tentative D call TRBD1 (5 bases). The CDR3 is made up of 15 amino acids. V was shortened by 1 base and J by 3 bases, with 9 bases between the two germline ends. Germline V gene sequence: CDR1 MDHEN, CDR2 SYDVKM. The CDR3 protein is CASSLLGPPNEKLFF. The CDR3 DNA reads TGTGCCAGCAGTTTATTGGGGCCCCCTAATGAAAAACTGTTTTTT.

The J gene is TRBJ1-1, the V gene TRBV27; D gene ambiguous. V dropped 2 bases and J dropped 9 bases, with 16 bases sitting between them. This CDR3 contains 14 residues. Germline loops: CDR1 MNHEY, CDR2 SMNVEV (reference sequence). The CDR3 nucleotides are TGTGCCAGCAGTTTAGCCCCGGGTCGCCAGCAAGCTTTCTTT. Protein sequence: CASSLAPGRQQAFF.

The genes are TRBV30 and TRBJ2-7, with D perhaps matching TRBD1 (6 bases). Germline CDR1 and CDR2: GTSNPN and SVGIG (reference sequence). The length of the CDR3 is 15 residues. Trimming pared 1 base from V and 6 bases from J, leaving 19 bases between. The CDR3 loop is CAWSAQGLGAGEQYF. In DNA form, the CDR3 reads TGTGCCTGGAGTGCACAGGGTCTGGGCGCCGGCGAGCAGTACTTC.

V is TRBV9 and J is TRBJ2-3; 7 bases align to TRBD2. V dropped 3 bases and J dropped 6; count of bases not matched to a gene: 16. The CDR3 sequence is 17 residues long. The germline CDR1 and CDR2 sequences are SGDLS and YYNGEE. The CDR3 nucleotides are TGTGCCAGCAGCGCTCCAGATAGCGGGCGGGGCATGGATACGCAGTATTTT. Translating it yields CASSAPDSGRGMDTQYF.

The V call is TRBV6-5, the J call TRBJ1-2; 7 bases map to TRBD1. The CDR3 sequence is 14 residues long. V dropped 6 bases and J dropped 6; count of bases not matched to a gene: 10. Germline-derived CDR1 and CDR2 are MNHEY and SVGAGI. The CDR3 loop reads CASSATATGHGYTF. The CDR3 DNA reads TGTGCCAGCAGCGCAACGGCGACAGGGCATGGCTACACCTTC.

The chain uses TRBV30 and TRBJ2-5, with 7 positions matching TRBD1. V lost 0 bases and J lost 7; bases outside the gene matches: 17. Germline V lookup: CDR1 GTSNPN, CDR2 SVGIG (reference sequence). This CDR3 spans 17 amino acids. CDR3 sequence reads: CAWSVDLSTGTAGTQYF. CDR3 nucleotides: TGTGCCTGGAGTGTAGATCTTTCGACAGGGACGGCAGGGACCCAGTACTTC.

The chain recombines TRBV30 with TRBJ2-2; the D is unclear. Looked up from germline, CDR1 is GTSNPN and CDR2 is SVGIG (reference sequence). The V and J ends lost 0 bases and 4 bases respectively, with 27 bases between them. The CDR3 consists of 20 residues. The CDR3 DNA follows: TGTGCCTGGAGTGTACCCCTCGGCGGTCGAACAAGAACCCGCACCGGGGAGCTGTTTTTT. Protein sequence: CAWSVPLGGRTRTRTGELFF.

The J gene is TRBJ2-2, the V gene TRBV19; 10 bases line up with TRBD2. This CDR3 is built from 15 residues. V lost 5 bases and J lost 5; bases outside the gene matches: 5. Germline loops: CDR1 LNHDA, CDR2 SQIVND (reference sequence). The CDR3 nucleotides read TGTGCCAGTAGTTTATATAGCGGGAGGACCGGGGAGCTGTTTTTT. Amino acid sequence: CASSLYSGRTGELFF.

CDR3 coding DNA: TGTGCCAGCAGCCCGGCCAGAGGGATTGACAGGTCTGCAGAGACCCAGTACTTC. Residues: CASSPARGIDRSAETQYF. The chain has TRBV3-1 (or the pseudogene TRBV3-2) and TRBJ2-5; possibly TRBD1 for D (6 bases). This CDR3 region has 18 residues. Germline CDR1 is LGHDT and CDR2 is YNNKEL (reference sequence). Trimming cost V 4 bases and J 4 bases, with 25 bases left between them.

This clone was recorded only once. This chain links TRBV28 with TRBJ1-5, with no clear D. Germline V gene data show CDR1 as MDHEN and CDR2 as SYDVKM. The V end lost 2 bases, the J end lost 3 bases, and 11 bases lay between the germline ends. The CDR3 has 15 residues. The CDR3 bases are TGTGCCAGCAGTTTAGAGAGGGTTCCCAATCAGCCCCAGCATTTT. Its protein is CASSLERVPNQPQHF. Variable domain in full (rest from reference TRBV28 and TRBJ1-5): DVKVTQSSRYLVKRTGEKVFLECVQDMDHENMFWYRQDPGLGLRLIYFSYDVKMKEKGDIPEGYSVSREKKERFSLILESASTNQTSMYLCASSLERVPNQPQHFGDGTRLSIL.

V gene TRBV3-1 (or the pseudogene TRBV3-2) combines with J gene TRBJ1-6; 8 nucleotides agree with TRBD1. The junction had 8 bases not matched to a gene; V was cut back by 1 base and J by 0 bases. CDR1 and CDR2 (germline): LGHDT, YNNKEL (reference sequence). The CDR3 loop spans 19 amino acids. CDR3 in DNA: TGTGCCAGCAGCCAAGGAACCAGACAGGGGTTCTCCTATAATTCACCCCTCCACTTT. Its translation: CASSQGTRQGFSYNSPLHF.

The genes are TRBV7-9 and TRBJ2-3, with TRBD2 matching 16 bases. The CDR3 sequence is 19 residues long. V lost 5 bases and J lost 2; bases outside the gene matches: 10. The germline V gene encodes CDR1 SEHNR and CDR2 FQNEAQ (reference sequence). The CDR3 sequence is CASSLFPGLAGGPTDTQYF. The CDR3 coding sequence is TGTGCCAGCAGCCTATTCCCGGGACTAGCGGGAGGGCCCACAGATACGCAGTATTTT. Supplemented by reference TRBV7-9 and TRBJ2-3, the full variable domain reads DTGVSQNPRHKITKRGQNVTFRCDPISEHNRLYWYRQTLGQGPEFLTYFQNEAQLEKSRLLSDRFSAERPKGSFSTLEIQRTEQGDSAMYLCASSLFPGLAGGPTDTQYFGPGTRLTVL.

This chain connects TRBV18 to TRBJ1-2; 12 bases are shared with TRBD1. The junction had 11 bases not matched to a gene; V was cut back by 5 bases and J by 7 bases. Germline V lookup: CDR1 KGHSH, CDR2 LQKENI. The CDR3 has 16 residues. CDR3 protein: CASSSLPGTGGVGYTF. The CDR3 DNA reads TGTGCCAGCTCATCATTGCCCGGGACAGGGGGCGTTGGCTACACCTTC.

This chain uses TRBV28 with TRBJ1-2, with a tentative D call TRBD1 (5 bases). The CDR3 has 15 amino acids. Deletions cut 6 bases from V and 0 bases from J, with 14 bases between. Per the germline V gene, CDR1 is MDHEN and CDR2 is SYDVKM. The CDR3 spells CASSYPPGTNYGYTF. The CDR3 DNA reads as TGTGCCAGCAGCTACCCCCCAGGGACTAACTATGGCTACACCTTC.

The chain uses TRBV5-6 and TRBJ2-2; 9 positions agree with TRBD1. The CDR3 consists of 16 residues. The junction had 8 bases not matched to a gene; V was cut back by 4 bases and J by 4 bases. Germline CDR1 SGHDT, CDR2 YYEEEE. CDR3 loop: CASSLRDRAITGELFF. In DNA, the CDR3 is TGTGCCAGCAGCCTCCGGGACAGGGCGATCACCGGGGAGCTGTTTTTT.

V is TRBV30 and J is TRBJ2-4; possibly TRBD2 for D (5 bases). Germline V gene data show CDR1 as GTSNPN and CDR2 as SVGIG (reference sequence). With 2 bases removed from V and 15 bases from J, the gap between germline ends came to 17 bases. This CDR3 contains 12 residues. CDR3 nucleotides: TGTGCCTGGAGTATCGGGGTAGAACATCGGTACTTC. It encodes CAWSIGVEHRYF.

This clone was observed a handful of times. The J gene is TRBJ2-3, the V gene TRBV5-1; 11 nucleotides match TRBD2. This CDR3 comprises 17 residues. J was trimmed by 1 base and V by 0 bases; bases with no gene match: 4. In germline, CDR1 is SGHRS, CDR2 YFSETQ. The CDR3 protein is CASSLGLAGGGTDTQYF. DNA for the CDR3: TGCGCCAGCAGCTTGGGTCTAGCGGGAGGTGGCACAGATACGCAGTATTTT.

The chain is built from TRBV19 and TRBJ2-4; 7 bases fit TRBD2. The CDR3 length is 13 residues. V shed 7 bases and J 1 base; nucleotides not matched to a gene: 1. The germline gives CDR1 LNHDA, CDR2 SQIVND (reference sequence). The CDR3 loop reads CASMRGAKNIQYF. The CDR3 DNA is TGTGCCAGTATGCGGGGGGCCAAAAACATTCAGTACTTC.

The CDR3 DNA follows: TGCGCCAGCAGCCAGGGACTCCTCTCCGAGCAGTTCTTC. This sequence encodes CASSQGLLSEQFF. The rearrangement joins TRBV5-1 to TRBJ2-1; possible D gene TRBD2, 6 bases. The germline V gene has CDR1 SGHRS and CDR2 YFSETQ. Trimming shortened V by 4 bases and J by 10 bases, and 15 bases separated the two germline ends. The CDR3 runs 13 residues.